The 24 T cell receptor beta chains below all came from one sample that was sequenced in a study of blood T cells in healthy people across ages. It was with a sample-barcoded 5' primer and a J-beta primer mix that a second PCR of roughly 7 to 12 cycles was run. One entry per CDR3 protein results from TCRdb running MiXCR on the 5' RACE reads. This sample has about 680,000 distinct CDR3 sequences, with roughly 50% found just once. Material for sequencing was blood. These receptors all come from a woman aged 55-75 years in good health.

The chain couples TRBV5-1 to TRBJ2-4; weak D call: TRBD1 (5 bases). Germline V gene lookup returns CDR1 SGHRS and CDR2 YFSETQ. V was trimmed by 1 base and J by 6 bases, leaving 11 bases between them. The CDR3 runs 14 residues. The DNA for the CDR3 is TGCGCCAGCAGCTTGACGGGTAGGGGAAACATTCAGTACTTC. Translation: CASSLTGRGNIQYF.

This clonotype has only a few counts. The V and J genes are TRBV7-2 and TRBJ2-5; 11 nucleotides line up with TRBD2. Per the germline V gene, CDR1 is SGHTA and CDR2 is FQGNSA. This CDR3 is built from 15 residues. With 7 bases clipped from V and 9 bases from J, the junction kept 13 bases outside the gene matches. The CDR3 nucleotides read TGTGCCAGCACCGGACTAGCGGGTGACGGATCGTCCCAGTACTTC. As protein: CASTGLAGDGSSQYF.

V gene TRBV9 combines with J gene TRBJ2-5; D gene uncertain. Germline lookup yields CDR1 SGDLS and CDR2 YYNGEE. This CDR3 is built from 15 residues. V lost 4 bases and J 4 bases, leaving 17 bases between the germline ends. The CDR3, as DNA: TGTGCCAGCAGCAACCCAAACCTCCCTTCAGAGACCCAGTACTTC. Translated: CASSNPNLPSETQYF.

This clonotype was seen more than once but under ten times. DNA for the CDR3: TGCAGTGCTATGTCCGCGAGCGGGAGCGCAAAGCGGGTAAGCTCCTACAATGAGCAGTACTTC. Protein product: CSAMSASGSAKRVSSYNEQYF. The gene calls are TRBV20-1 and TRBJ2-1, with 8 nucleotides matching TRBD2. The J call may not be correct, given that the DNA end is closer to TRBJ2-7. There are 21 residues in the CDR3. Germline values: CDR1 DFQATT, CDR2 SNEGSKA (reference sequence).

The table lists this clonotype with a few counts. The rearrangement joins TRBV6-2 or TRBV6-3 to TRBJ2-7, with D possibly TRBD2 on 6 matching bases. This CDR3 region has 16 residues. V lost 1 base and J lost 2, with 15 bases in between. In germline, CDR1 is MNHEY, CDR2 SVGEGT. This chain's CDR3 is CASSYWRGWTAYEQYF. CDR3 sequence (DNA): TGTGCCAGCAGTTACTGGAGGGGATGGACGGCCTACGAGCAGTACTTC.

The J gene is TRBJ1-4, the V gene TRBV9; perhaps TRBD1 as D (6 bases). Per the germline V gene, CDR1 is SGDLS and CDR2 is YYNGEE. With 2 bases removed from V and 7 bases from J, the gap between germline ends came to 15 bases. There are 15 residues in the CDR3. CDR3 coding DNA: TGTGCCAGCAGCGTTGGGCACAGGGTCGGTGAAAAACTGTTTTTT. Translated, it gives CASSVGHRVGEKLFF.

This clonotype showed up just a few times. The CDR3 DNA sequence: TGTGCCAGCAGGAAGTTACAGGGGAGATCCTACGAGCAGTACTTC. Translated: CASRKLQGRSYEQYF. V gene TRBV7-9 combines with J gene TRBJ2-7, with TRBD1 matching 7 bases. Germline CDR1 and CDR2: SEHNR and FQNEAQ (reference sequence). V shed 6 bases, J shed 1 base, and the junction held 9 bases outside the gene matches. The CDR3 loop spans 15 amino acids.

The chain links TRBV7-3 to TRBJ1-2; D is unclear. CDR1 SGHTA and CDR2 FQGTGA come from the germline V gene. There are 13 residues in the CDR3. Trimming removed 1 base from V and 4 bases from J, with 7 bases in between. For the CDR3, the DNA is TGTGCCAGCAGCTTAATGGACGGCTATGGCTACACCTTC. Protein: CASSLMDGYGYTF.

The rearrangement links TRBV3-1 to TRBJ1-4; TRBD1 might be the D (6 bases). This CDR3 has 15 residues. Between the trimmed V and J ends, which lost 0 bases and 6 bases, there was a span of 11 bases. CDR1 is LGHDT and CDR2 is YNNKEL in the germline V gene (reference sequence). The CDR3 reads CASSQDLGADEKLFF. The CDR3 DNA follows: TGTGCCAGCAGCCAAGATCTGGGGGCGGATGAAAAACTGTTTTTT.

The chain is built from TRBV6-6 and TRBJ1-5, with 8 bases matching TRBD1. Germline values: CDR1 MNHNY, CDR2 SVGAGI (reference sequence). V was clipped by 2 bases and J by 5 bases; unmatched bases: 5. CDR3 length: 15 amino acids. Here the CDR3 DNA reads TGTGCCAGCAGTTACGCCACAGGGGGAGATCAGCCCCAGCATTTT. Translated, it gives CASSYATGGDQPQHF.

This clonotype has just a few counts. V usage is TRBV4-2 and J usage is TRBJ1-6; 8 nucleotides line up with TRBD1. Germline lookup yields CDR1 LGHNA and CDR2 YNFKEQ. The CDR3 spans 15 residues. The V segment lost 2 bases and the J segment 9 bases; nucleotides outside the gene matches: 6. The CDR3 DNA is TGTGCCAGCAGCCAACCGGGACAGGCTATTTCACCCCTCCACTTT. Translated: CASSQPGQAISPLHF.

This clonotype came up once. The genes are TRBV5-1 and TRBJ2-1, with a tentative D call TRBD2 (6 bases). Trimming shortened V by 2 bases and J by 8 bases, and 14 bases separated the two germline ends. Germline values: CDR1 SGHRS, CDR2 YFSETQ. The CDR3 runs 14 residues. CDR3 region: CASSLSLASDEQFF. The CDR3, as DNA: TGCGCCAGCAGCTTAAGTCTAGCGTCTGATGAGCAGTTCTTC.

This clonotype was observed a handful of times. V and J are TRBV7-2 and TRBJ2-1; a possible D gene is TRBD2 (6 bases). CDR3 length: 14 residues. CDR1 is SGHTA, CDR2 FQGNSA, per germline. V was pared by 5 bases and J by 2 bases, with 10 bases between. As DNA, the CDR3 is TGTGCCAGCAGCAGATCGGGGGCCTACAATGAGCAGTTCTTC. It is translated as CASSRSGAYNEQFF.

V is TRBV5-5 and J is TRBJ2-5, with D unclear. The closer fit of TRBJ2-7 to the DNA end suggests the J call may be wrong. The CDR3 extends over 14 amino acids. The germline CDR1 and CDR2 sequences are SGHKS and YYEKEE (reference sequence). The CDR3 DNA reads TGTGCCAGCAGCGCCGGACCCCTAGTAGGCGAGCAGTACTTC. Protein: CASSAGPLVGEQYF.

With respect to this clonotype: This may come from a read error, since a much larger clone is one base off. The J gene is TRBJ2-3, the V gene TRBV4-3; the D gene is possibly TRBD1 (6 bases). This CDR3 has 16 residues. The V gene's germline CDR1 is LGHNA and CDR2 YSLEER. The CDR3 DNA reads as TGCGCCAGCAGCAAAGATAAGGCAGGGGAAGATTATACGCAGTATTTT. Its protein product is CASSKDKAGEDYTQYF.

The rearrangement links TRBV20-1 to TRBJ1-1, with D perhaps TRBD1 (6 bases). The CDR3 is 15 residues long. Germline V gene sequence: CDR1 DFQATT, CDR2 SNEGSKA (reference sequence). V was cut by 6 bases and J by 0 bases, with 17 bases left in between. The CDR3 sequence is CSAPSGARMNTEAFF. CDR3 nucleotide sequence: TGCAGTGCCCCCTCGGGGGCCCGAATGAACACTGAAGCTTTCTTT.

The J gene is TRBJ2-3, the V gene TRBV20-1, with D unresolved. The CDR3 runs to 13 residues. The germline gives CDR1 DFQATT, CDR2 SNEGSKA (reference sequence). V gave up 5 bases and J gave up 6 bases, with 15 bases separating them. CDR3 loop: CSAAALDADTQYF. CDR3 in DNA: TGCAGTGCTGCCGCCCTAGACGCGGATACGCAGTATTTT.

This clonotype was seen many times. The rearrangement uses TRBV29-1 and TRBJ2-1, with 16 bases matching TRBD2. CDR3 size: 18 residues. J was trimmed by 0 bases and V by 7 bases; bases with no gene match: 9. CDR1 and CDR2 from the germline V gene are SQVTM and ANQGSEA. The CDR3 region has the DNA TGCAGCGGTGTCGGGACTAGCGGGAGGGCCCTCTCCTACAATGAGCAGTTCTTC. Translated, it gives CSGVGTSGRALSYNEQFF.

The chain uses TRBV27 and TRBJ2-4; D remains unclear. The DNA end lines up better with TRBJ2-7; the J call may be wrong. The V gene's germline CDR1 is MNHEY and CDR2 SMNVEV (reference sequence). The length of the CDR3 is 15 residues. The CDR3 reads CASSFSAKKIYEQYF. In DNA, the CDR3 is TGTGCCAGCAGTTTCAGTGCCAAGAAGATCTACGAGCAGTACTTC.

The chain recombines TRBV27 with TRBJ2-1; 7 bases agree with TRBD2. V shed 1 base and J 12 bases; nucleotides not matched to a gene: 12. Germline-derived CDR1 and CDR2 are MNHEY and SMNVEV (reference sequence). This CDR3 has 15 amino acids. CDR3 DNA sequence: TGTGCCAGCAGTTTATTGGCGGGAGTCCGGGGTGGGCAGTTCTTC. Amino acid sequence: CASSLLAGVRGGQFF.

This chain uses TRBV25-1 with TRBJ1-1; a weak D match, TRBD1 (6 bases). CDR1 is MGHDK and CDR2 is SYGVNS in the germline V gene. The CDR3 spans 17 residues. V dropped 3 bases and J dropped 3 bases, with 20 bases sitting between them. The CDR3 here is CASSDSNPTGFDTEAFF. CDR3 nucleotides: TGTGCCAGCAGTGATTCGAACCCTACAGGGTTCGACACTGAAGCTTTCTTT.

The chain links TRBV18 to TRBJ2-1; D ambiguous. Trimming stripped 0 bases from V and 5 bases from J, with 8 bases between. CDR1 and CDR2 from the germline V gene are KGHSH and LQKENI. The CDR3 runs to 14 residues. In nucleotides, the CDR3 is TGTGCCAGCTCACCACCAAGTTTTGACAATGAGCAGTTCTTC. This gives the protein CASSPPSFDNEQFF.

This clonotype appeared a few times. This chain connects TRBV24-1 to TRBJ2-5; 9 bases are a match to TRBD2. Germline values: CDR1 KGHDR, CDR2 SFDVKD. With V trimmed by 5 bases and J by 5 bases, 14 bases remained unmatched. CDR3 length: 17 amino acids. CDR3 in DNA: TGTGCCACCAGTGCCGGTAGCGGGAGCCCCTTGTGGGAGACCCAGTACTTC. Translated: CATSAGSGSPLWETQYF.

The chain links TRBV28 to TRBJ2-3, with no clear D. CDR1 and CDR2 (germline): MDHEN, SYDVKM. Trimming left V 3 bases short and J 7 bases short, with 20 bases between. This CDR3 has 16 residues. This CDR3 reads CASSFLDPKQLHTQYF. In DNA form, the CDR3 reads TGTGCCAGCAGTTTCCTCGACCCGAAACAGCTCCATACGCAGTATTTT.